One sample yielded the 6 T cell receptor beta chains listed below, sequenced in a study of identical twins. TCRdb independently ran MiXCR on the 5' RACE reads; one entry per CDR3 protein. This sample yields around 370,000 distinct CDR3 sequences, of which roughly 9% are seen a single time; approximately 8.9% belongs to the top ten. The sample comprised naive T cells sorted from blood. All receptors derive from a woman aged 50 to 60 in good health.

The chain combines TRBV28 with TRBJ2-1; 7 nucleotides agree with TRBD2. The CDR3 covers 11 residues. V dropped 6 bases and J dropped 15; count of bases not matched to a gene: 8. Germline CDR1 MDHEN, CDR2 SYDVKM. CDR3 protein: CASRGGESLFF. CDR3 in DNA: TGTGCCAGCAGGGGGGGGGAGAGTCTGTTCTTC.

This CDR3 is CASSADLRGLGPNEQFF. Here the CDR3 DNA reads TGTGCCAGCAGCGCCGACCTCAGGGGGCTCGGACCAAATGAGCAGTTCTTC. The V call is TRBV7-2, the J call TRBJ2-1, with TRBD1 matching 8 bases. CDR3 length: 17 amino acids. The V gene end was trimmed by 5 bases and the J gene end by 7 bases; junction bases not matched to a gene: 16. Germline assignment: CDR1 SGHTA and CDR2 FQGNSA. The full variable domain, rest sourced from reference TRBV7-2 and TRBJ2-1, is GAGVSQSPSNKVTEKGKDVELRCDPISGHTALYWYRQSLGQGLEFLIYFQGNSAPDKSGLPSDRFSAERTGGSVSTLTIQRTQQEDSAVYLCASSADLRGLGPNEQFFGPGTRLTVL.

This clonotype was seen more than once but under ten times. CDR3: CASSQEVEIYNEQFF. DNA for the CDR3: TGTGCCAGCAGCCAAGAAGTGGAAATATACAATGAGCAGTTCTTC. This chain connects TRBV3-1 to TRBJ2-1; no reliable D call. This CDR3 comprises 15 residues. Deletions cut 0 bases from V and 4 bases from J, with 10 bases between. Germline V gives CDR1 LGHDT, CDR2 YNNKEL (reference sequence).

With respect to this clonotype: One junction end does not reproduce the germline sequence, and a read error may be involved. The chain links TRBV30 to TRBJ1-1; TRBD1 matches at 7 bases. The CDR3 has 12 residues. CDR1 GTSNPN and CDR2 SVGIG come from the germline V gene (reference sequence). CDR3 sequence: CAWSGDLRQGYF. Here the CDR3 DNA reads TGTGCCTGGAGTGGGGACCTGAGACAGGGCTACTTT.

This clonotype has more than one count but fewer than ten. The chain has TRBV19 and TRBJ2-7, with D perhaps TRBD1 (6 bases). Trimming removed 1 base from V and 0 bases from J, with 13 bases in between. CDR1 and CDR2 from the germline V gene are LNHDA and SQIVND (reference sequence). The CDR3 length is 16 residues. CDR3 sequence (DNA): TGTGCCAGTAGTATAGGACAGGCGTTCAGCTCCTACGAGCAGTACTTC. It is translated as CASSIGQAFSSYEQYF. The full variable domain, completed using reference TRBV19 and TRBJ2-7, is DGGITQSPKYLFRKEGQNVTLSCEQNLNHDAMYWYRQDPGQGLRLIYYSQIVNDFQKGDIAEGYSVSREKKESFPLTVTSAQKNPTAFYLCASSIGQAFSSYEQYFGPGTRLTVT.

In its sample, this clonotype was seen a few times. This rearrangement joins TRBV25-1 to TRBJ2-2, with a possible D match to TRBD1 (5 bases). V was clipped by 0 bases and J by 0 bases, with 8 bases between them. CDR3 length: 16 amino acids. CDR1 and CDR2 from the germline V gene are MGHDK and SYGVNS. The CDR3 nucleotides are TGTGCCAGCAGTGAATACAGGGCGGCGAACACCGGGGAGCTGTTTTTT. Residues: CASSEYRAANTGELFF.